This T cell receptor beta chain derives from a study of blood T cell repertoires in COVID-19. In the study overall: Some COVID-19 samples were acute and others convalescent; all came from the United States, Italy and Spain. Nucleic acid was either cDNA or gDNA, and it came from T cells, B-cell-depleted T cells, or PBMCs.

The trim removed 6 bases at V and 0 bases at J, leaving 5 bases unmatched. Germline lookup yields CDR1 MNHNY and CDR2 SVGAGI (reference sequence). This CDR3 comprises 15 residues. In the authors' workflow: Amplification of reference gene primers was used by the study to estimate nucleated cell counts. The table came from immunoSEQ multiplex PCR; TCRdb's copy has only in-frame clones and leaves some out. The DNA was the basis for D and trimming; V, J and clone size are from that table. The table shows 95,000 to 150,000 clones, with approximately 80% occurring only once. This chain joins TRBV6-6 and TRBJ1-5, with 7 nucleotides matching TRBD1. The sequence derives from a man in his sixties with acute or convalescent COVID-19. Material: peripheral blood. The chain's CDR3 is CASRQGQLSNQPQHF. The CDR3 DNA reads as TGTGCCAGCAGACAGGGACAGCTTAGCAATCAGCCCCAGCATTTT.